This T cell receptor (beta chain) was found in a study of Tregs in tolerant kidney transplant recipients. Unstimulated Tregs (CD4+CD25+CD127-) and CD4+CD25- non-Tregs were sorted from PBMCs. CDR1 is MGHDK and CDR2 is SYGVNS in the germline V gene. The CDR3 is 17 amino acids. V lost 3 bases to trimming and J lost 2 bases; unmatched junction nucleotides: 5. Regarding the study as a whole: Validation in larger populations is needed because few patients were studied.

Sequencing used immunoSEQ multiplex PCR; TCRdb keeps in-frame clones, though not all of them. The sample includes about 240,000 clones, about 86% of them seen just once. The table lists this clone with a count of one. Antigen specificity is unknown. This TCR was sampled from a human donor in good health. The sequencing input was CD4+ T cells from blood. V gene TRBV25-1 combines with J gene TRBJ2-3, with 13 bases aligning to TRBD2. The CDR3 region has the DNA TGTGCCAGCAGTGACCTAGGGACTAGCGGGAACACAGATACGCAGTATTTT. This codes for CASSDLGTSGNTDTQYF. Full variable domain (rest looked up from reference TRBV25-1 and TRBJ2-3): EADIYQTPRYLVIGTGKKITLECSQTMGHDKMYWYQQDPGMELHLIHYSYGVNSTEKGDLSSESTVSRIRTEHFPLTLESARPSHTSQYLCASSDLGTSGNTDTQYFGPGTRLTVL.